This T cell receptor beta chain was recorded in a study of T cell repertoires in cytomegalovirus infection. The wider study: Indications came from public TCR beta signatures; they pointed to CMV infection and to a matching HLA type.

TCRdb recomputed calls from the reads with MiXCR, one row per CDR3 protein. The sample includes 150,000 to 200,000 distinct CDR3 sequences, roughly 28% of them seen just once. Comments on this clonotype: The antigen remains undetermined.

With 4 bases removed from V and 5 bases from J, the gap between germline ends came to 14 bases. This CDR3 comprises 14 residues. Germline CDR1 reads SNHLY; CDR2 reads FYNNEI. General study findings and limits: The ex vivo response showed dominance by HLA-C-restricted CMV-specific TCR beta clonotypes. Cumulative public TCR beta family frequency identified CMV carriers with the relevant HLA.

This receptor was identified in a human donor in good health (CMV status not recorded). Some clones in this sample may be carry-over from other donors' samples. Sequences were obtained from PBMCs. The chain carries TRBV2 and TRBJ1-2; D ambiguous. CDR3 DNA sequence: TGTGCCAGCAGTGTAGGCCTTGAGGGATATGGCTACACCTTC. This codes for CASSVGLEGYGYTF.